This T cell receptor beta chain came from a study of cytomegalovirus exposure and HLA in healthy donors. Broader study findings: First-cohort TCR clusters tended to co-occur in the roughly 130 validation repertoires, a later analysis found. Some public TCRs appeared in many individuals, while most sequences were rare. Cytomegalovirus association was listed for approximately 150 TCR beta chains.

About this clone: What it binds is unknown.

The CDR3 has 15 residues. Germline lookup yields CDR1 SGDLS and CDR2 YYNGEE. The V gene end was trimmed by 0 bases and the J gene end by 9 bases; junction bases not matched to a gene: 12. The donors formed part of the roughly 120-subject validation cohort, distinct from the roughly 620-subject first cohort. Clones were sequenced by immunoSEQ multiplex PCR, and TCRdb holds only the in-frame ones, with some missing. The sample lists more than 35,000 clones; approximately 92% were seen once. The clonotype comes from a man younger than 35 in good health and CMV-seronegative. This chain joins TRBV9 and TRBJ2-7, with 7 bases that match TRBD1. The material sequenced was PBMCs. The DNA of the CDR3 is TGTGCCAGCAGCGTAGCCGGGACAGATTCCGAGAGGCAGTACTTC. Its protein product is CASSVAGTDSERQYF.